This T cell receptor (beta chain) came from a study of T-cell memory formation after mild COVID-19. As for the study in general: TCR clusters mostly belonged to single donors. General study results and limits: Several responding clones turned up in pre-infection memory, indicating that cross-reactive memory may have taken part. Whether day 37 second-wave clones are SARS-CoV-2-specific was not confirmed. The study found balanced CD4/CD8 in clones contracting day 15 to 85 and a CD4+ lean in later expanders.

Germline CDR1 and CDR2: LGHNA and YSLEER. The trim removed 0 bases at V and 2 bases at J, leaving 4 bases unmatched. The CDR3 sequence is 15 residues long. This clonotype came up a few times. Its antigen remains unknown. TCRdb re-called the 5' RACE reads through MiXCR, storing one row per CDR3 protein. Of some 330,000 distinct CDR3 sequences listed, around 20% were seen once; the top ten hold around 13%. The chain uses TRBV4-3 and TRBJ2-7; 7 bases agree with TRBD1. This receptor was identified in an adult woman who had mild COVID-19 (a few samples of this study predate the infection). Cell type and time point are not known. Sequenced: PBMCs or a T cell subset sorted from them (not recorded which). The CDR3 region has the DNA TGCGCCAGCAGCCAAGATTCGCAGGGGGCCTACGAGCAGTACTTC. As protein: CASSQDSQGAYEQYF.